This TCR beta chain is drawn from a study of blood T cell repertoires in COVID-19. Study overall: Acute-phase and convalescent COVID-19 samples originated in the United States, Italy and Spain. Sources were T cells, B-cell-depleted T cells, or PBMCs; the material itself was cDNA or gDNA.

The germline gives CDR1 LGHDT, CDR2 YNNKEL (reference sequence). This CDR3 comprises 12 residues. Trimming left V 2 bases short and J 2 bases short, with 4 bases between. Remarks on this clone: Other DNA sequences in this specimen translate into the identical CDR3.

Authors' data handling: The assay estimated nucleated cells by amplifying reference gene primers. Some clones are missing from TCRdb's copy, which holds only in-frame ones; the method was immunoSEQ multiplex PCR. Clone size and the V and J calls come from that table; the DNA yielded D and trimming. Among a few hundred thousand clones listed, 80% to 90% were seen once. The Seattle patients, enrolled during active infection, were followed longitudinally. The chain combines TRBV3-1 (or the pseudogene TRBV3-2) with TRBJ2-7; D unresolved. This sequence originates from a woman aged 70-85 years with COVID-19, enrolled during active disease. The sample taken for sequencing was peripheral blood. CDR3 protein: CASSQSPYEQYF. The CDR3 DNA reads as TGTGCCAGCAGCCAAAGCCCCTACGAGCAGTACTTC.